This TCR beta chain is drawn from a study of CD8 T cells in ankylosing spondylitis. Broader study findings: Disease-linked clones bore a CD8+ phenotype and were relatively rare in peripheral blood. Before this, some motif variants had been reported in reactive arthritis synovial fluid and blood. Reportedly, disease-linked clones are significantly enriched in ankylosing spondylitis patients' matched synovial fluid. A TCR beta motif of several highly homologous variants seemed to mark ankylosing spondylitis blood.

Scientists made TCR beta libraries using quantitative 5'-RACE with molecular barcodes. TCRdb reprocessed the 5' RACE reads via MiXCR and lists one record per CDR3 protein. Found here are about 220,000 distinct CDR3 sequences, around 17% of them singletons; the top ten hold approximately 40%. The CDR3 totals 16 residues. V was cut by 5 bases and J by 5 bases, with 24 bases left in between. Looked up from germline, CDR1 is DFQATT and CDR2 is SNEGSKA (reference sequence). This clonotype occurred many times. The antigen is unknown. The J gene is TRBJ1-2, the V gene TRBV20-1, with D possibly TRBD1 on 6 matching bases. Sequenced material: blood, either unsorted or a sorted T cell fraction (not recorded which). The sequence came from a male donor with ankylosing spondylitis. In DNA, the CDR3 is TGCAGTGCTTATACCCCGGCATACAGGGACCTTTATGGCTACACCTTC. Encoded protein: CSAYTPAYRDLYGYTF.